This T cell receptor beta chain was obtained from a study of Ad26.COV2.S vaccination and SARS-CoV-2 variants. The wider study: Ad26.COV2.S was injected intramuscularly once or twice, 56 days apart.

Turning to this clone: Its matching antigen is unknown. Other DNA sequences within the sample encode an identical CDR3.

Some clones are missing from TCRdb's copy, which holds only in-frame ones; the method was immunoSEQ multiplex PCR. The data contain a few hundred thousand clones, approximately 87% of them seen just once; the ten biggest clones take up approximately 5.8%. The treatment was: roughly 18 received Ad26.COV2.S at low or high dose, single or two shots; several received placebo; per-sample allocation not given. Sample collection was performed on day 63 after the first vaccine or placebo injection. Study-wide results and limits: Spike-specific TCR breadth was greater in vaccine than placebo recipients.

The sequences come from peripheral blood, collected in a trial of Ad26.COV2.S vaccine versus placebo. This clonotype was sampled from a person aged 18 to 65 who received the Ad26.COV2.S COVID-19 vaccine or a placebo.

CDR3 region: CASSLGPSNTEAFF. CDR3 sequence (DNA): TGTGCCAGCAGCCTTGGACCGTCGAACACTGAAGCTTTCTTT. J is TRBJ1-1 and V is TRBV7-2; no reliable D call. The germline V gene has CDR1 SGHTA and CDR2 FQGNSA. The CDR3 sequence is 14 residues long. V lost 5 bases, J lost 1 base, and 11 bases lay in between.